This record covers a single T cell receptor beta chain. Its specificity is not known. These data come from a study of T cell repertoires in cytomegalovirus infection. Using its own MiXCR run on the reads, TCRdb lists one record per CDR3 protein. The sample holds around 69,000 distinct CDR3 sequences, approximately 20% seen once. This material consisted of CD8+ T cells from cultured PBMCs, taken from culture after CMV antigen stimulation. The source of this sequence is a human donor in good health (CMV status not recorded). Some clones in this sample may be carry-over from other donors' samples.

The chain's CDR3 is CASSFSVNWDNQPQHF. The CDR3 DNA reads as TGTGCCAGCAGTTTTTCCGTCAACTGGGACAATCAGCCCCAGCATTTT. The chain carries TRBV12-3 or TRBV12-4 and TRBJ1-5; D not resolved. The CDR3 loop spans 16 amino acids. The V end was cut by 3 bases, the J end by 3 bases, with 15 bases between.